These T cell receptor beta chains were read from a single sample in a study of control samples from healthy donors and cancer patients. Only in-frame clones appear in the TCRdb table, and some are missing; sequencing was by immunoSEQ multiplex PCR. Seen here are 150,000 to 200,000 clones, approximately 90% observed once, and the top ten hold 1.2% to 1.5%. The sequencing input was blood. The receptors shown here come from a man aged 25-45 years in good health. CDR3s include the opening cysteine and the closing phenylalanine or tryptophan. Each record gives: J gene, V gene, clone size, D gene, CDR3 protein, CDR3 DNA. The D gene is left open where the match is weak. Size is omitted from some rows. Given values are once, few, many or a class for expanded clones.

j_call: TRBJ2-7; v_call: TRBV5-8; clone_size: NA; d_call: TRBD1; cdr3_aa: CASSAPGQLKSYEQYF; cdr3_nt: TGTGCCAGCAGCGCCCCGGGACAGCTGAAATCCTACGAGCAGTACTTC
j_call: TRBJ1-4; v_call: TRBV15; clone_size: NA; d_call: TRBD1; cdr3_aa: CATSGSRGPLGEKLFF; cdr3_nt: TGTGCCACCAGCGGATCCAGGGGGCCCCTGGGTGAAAAACTGTTTTTT
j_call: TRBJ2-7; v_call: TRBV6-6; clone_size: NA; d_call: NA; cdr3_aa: CASSHRVGLSYEQYF; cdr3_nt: TGTGCCAGCAGCCACCGTGTAGGCCTCTCCTACGAGCAGTACTTC
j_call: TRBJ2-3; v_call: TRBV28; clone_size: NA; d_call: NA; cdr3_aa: CASRNRLGLEYF; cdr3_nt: TGTGCCAGCCGGAACAGGCTAGGGCTGGAGTATTTT
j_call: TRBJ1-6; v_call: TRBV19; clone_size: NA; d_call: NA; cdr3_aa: CASSMGFRGRDSPLHF; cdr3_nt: TGTGCCAGTAGTATGGGCTTCAGGGGTAGGGATTCACCCCTCCACTTT
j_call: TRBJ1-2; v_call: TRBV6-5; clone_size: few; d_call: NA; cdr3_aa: CASSYRPDRLYGYTF; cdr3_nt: TGTGCCAGCAGTTACCGCCCCGACAGGCTCTATGGCTACACCTTC
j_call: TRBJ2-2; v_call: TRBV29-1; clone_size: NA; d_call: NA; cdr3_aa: CSVEAFGSTGELFF; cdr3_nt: TGCAGCGTTGAAGCATTCGGCTCCACCGGGGAGCTGTTTTTT
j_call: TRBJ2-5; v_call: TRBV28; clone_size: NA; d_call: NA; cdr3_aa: CASSSAGRWYQETQYF; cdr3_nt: TGTGCCAGCAGTTCAGCAGGGCGATGGTACCAAGAGACCCAGTACTTC
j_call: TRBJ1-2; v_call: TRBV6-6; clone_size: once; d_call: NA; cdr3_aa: CASSYQDRNYGYTF; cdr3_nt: TGTGCCAGCAGTTACCAGGACAGAAACTATGGCTACACCTTC
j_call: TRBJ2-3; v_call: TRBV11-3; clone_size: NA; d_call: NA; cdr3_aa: CASSLTTADTQYF; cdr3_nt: TGTGCCAGCAGCTTAACGACAGCAGATACGCAGTATTTT
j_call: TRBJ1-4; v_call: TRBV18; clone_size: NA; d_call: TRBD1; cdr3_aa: CASSPKTGKNEKLFF; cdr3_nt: TGTGCCAGCTCACCGAAGACAGGGAAGAATGAAAAACTGTTTTTT
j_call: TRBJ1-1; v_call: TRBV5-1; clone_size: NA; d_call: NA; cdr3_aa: CASSLRRLNTEAFF; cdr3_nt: TGCGCCAGCAGCTTGCGCAGGCTGAACACTGAAGCTTTCTTT
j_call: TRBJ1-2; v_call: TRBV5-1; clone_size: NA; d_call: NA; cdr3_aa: CASSSQPSAYGYTF; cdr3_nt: TGCGCCAGCAGCTCACAGCCTTCGGCTTATGGCTACACCTTC
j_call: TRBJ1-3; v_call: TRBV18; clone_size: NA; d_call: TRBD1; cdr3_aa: CASSPRTGGDSGNTIYF; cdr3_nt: TGTGCCAGCTCACCACGGACAGGGGGAGACTCTGGAAACACCATATATTTT
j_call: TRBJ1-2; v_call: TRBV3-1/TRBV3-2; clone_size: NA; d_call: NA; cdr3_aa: CASSQGTAGYTF; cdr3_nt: TGTGCCAGCAGCCAAGGGACAGCTGGCTACACCTTC
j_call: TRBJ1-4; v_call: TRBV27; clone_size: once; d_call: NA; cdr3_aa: CASSVSRVANEKLFF; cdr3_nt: TGTGCCAGCAGTGTATCAAGGGTGGCCAATGAAAAACTGTTTTTT
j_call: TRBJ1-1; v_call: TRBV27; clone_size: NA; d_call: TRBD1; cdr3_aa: CASSYTQGSTEAFF; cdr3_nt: TGTGCCAGCAGTTACACACAGGGGAGCACTGAAGCTTTCTTT
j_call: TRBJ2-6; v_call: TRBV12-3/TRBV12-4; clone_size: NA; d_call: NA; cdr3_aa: CATGPSGANVLTF; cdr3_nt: TGTGCCACCGGCCCTTCTGGGGCCAACGTCCTGACTTTC
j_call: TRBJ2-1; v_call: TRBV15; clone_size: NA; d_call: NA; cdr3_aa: CATSRSGGGLRNEQFF; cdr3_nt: TGTGCCACCAGCAGATCGGGAGGGGGCTTAAGGAATGAGCAGTTCTTC
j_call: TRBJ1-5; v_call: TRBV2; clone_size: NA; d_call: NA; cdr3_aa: CASSEGSPNQPQHF; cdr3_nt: TGTGCCAGCAGTGAAGGGTCCCCTAATCAGCCCCAGCATTTT
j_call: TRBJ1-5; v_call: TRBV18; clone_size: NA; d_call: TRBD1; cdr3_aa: CASSPGQVTPQHF; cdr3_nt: TGTGCCAGCTCACCAGGACAGGTGACGCCCCAGCATTTT
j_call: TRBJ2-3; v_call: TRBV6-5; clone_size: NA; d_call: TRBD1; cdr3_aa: CATQIDRATDTQYF; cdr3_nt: TGTGCCACCCAAATCGACAGGGCCACAGATACGCAGTATTTT
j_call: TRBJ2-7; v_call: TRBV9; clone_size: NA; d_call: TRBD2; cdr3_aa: CASSSPRGGRSYEQYF; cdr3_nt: TGTGCCAGCAGCTCCCCGCGAGGCGGGAGGTCCTACGAGCAGTACTTC
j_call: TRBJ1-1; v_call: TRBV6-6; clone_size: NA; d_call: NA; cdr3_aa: CASTGGAGTEAFF; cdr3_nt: TGTGCCAGCACTGGGGGGGCCGGGACTGAAGCTTTCTTT
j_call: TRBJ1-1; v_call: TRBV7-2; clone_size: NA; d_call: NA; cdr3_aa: CASSLAGPSGEAFF; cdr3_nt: TGTGCCAGCAGCTTAGCGGGGCCCTCCGGGGAGGCTTTCTTT
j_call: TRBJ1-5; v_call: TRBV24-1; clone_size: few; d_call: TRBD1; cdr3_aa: CATSDAGGMQPQHF; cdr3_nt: TGTGCCACCAGTGATGCAGGGGGTATGCAGCCCCAGCATTTT
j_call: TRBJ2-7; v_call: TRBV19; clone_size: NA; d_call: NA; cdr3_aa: CASQVRTGEQYF; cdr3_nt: TGTGCCAGTCAAGTTCGCACGGGCGAGCAGTACTTC
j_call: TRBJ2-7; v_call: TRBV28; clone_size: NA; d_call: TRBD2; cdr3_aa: CASKLAGVSSYEQYF; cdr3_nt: TGTGCCAGCAAACTAGCGGGTGTGAGCTCCTACGAGCAGTACTTC
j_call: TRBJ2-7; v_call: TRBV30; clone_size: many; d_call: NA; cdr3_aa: CAWSVRGSEQYF; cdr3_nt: TGTGCCTGGAGTGTACGGGGGAGCGAGCAGTACTTC
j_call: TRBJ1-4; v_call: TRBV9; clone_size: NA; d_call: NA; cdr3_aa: CASSVGTNEKLFF; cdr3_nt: TGTGCCAGCAGCGTAGGTACTAATGAAAAACTGTTTTTT
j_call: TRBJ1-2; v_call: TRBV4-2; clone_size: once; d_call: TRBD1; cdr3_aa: CASSPENRGSGYTF; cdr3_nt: TGTGCCAGCAGCCCCGAGAACAGGGGAAGTGGCTACACCTTC
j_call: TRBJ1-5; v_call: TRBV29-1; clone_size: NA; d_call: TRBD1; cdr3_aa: CSVEDEAQGAGNQPQHF; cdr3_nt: TGCAGCGTTGAAGACGAAGCACAGGGGGCGGGCAATCAGCCCCAGCATTTT
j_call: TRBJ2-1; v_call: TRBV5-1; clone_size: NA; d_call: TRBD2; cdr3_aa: CASSLAGTIYNEQFF; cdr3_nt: TGCGCCAGCAGCTTGGCCGGGACTATCTACAATGAGCAGTTCTTC
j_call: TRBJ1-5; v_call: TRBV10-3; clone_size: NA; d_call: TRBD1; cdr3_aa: CAISSGTGDQPQHF; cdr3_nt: TGTGCCATCAGTTCCGGGACAGGAGATCAGCCCCAGCATTTT
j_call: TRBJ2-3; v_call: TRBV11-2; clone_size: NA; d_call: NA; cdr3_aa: CASSPRGATDTQYF; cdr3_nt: TGTGCCAGCAGCCCCCGGGGGGCCACAGATACGCAGTATTTT
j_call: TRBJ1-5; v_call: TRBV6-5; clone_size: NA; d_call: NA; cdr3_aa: CASRPSNQPQHF; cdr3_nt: TGTGCCAGCCGACCTAGCAATCAGCCCCAGCATTTT
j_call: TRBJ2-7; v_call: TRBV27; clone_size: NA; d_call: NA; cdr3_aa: CASRFTLAYEQYF; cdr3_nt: TGTGCCAGCAGATTCACCTTAGCGTACGAGCAGTACTTC
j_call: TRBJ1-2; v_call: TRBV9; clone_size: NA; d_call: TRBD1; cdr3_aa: CASSARQGSYGYTF; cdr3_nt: TGTGCCAGCAGCGCACGACAGGGAAGCTATGGCTACACCTTC
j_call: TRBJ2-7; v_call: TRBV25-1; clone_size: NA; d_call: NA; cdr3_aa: CASSDWTVHYEQYF; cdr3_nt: TGTGCCAGCAGTGATTGGACGGTCCACTACGAGCAGTACTTC
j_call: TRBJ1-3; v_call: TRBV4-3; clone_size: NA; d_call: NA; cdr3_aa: CASSRLSGNTIYF; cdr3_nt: TGCGCCAGCAGCCGACTCTCGGGAAACACCATATATTTT
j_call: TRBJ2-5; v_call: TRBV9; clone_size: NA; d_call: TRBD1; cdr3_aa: CASSVAGDRVQETQYF; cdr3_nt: TGTGCCAGCAGCGTAGCCGGAGACAGGGTACAAGAGACCCAGTACTTC
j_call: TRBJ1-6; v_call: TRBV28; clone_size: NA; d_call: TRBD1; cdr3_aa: CASRSIGTAYNSPLHF; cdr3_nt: TGTGCCAGCAGATCTATAGGGACAGCGTATAATTCACCCCTCCACTTT
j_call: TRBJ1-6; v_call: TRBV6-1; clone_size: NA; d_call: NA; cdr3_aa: CASSEAGGNSPLHF; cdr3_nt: TGTGCCAGCAGTGAAGCCGGGGGGAATTCACCCCTCCACTTT
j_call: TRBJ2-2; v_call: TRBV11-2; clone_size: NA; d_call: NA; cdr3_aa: CASSLSHMGTGELFF; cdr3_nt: TGTGCCAGCAGCTTATCCCACATGGGCACCGGGGAGCTGTTTTTT
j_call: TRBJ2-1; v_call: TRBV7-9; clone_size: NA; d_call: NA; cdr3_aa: CASSLTVGSYNEQFF; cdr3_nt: TGTGCCAGCAGCTTGACCGTGGGCTCCTACAATGAGCAGTTCTTC
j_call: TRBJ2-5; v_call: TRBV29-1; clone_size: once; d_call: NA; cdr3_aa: CSVGFERAQYF; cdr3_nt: TGCAGCGTTGGATTCGAGAGGGCCCAGTACTTC
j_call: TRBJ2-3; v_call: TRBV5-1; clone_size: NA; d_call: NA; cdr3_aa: CASRAGGTDTQYF; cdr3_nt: TGCGCCAGCCGGGCAGGGGGCACAGATACGCAGTATTTT
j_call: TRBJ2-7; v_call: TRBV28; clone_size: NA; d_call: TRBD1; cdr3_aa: CASSIGQGAALSYEQYF; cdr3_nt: TGTGCCAGCAGTATCGGACAGGGGGCAGCCCTCTCCTACGAGCAGTACTTC
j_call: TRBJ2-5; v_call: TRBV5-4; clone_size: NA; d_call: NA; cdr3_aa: CASSATPVQETQYF; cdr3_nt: TGTGCCAGCAGCGCCACCCCGGTACAAGAGACCCAGTACTTC
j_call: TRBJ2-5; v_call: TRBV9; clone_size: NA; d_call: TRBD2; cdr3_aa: CASSVGKSGGAEETQYF; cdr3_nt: TGTGCCAGCAGCGTAGGGAAAAGCGGGGGGGCAGAAGAGACCCAGTACTTC
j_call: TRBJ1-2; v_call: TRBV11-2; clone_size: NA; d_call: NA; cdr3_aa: CASTLGTELSSYTF; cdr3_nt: TGTGCCAGCACCCTGGGGACGGAACTATCGAGCTACACCTTC
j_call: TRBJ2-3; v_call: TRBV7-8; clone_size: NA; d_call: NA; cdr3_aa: CASSLYTDTQYF; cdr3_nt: TGTGCCAGCAGCCTATACACAGATACGCAGTATTTT
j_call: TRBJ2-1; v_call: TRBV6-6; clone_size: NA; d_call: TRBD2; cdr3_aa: CASTRTSGKNEQFF; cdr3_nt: TGTGCCAGCACGAGGACTAGCGGGAAGAATGAGCAGTTCTTC
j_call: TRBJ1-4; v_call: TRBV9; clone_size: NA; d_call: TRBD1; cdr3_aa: CASSVTGGSDEKLFF; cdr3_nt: TGTGCCAGCAGCGTAACAGGGGGCTCGGATGAAAAACTGTTTTTT
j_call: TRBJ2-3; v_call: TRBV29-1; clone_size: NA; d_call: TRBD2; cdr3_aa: CSVGTSGSTDTQYF; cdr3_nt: TGCAGCGTGGGGACTAGCGGGAGCACAGATACGCAGTATTTT
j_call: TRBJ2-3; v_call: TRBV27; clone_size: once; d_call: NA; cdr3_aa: CASSSGVSRADTQYF; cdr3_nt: TGTGCCAGCAGTTCGGGAGTCTCGAGGGCAGATACGCAGTATTTT
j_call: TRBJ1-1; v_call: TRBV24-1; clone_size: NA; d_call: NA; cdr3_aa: CATSDPYDTEAFF; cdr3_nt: TGTGCCACCAGTGACCCCTACGACACTGAAGCTTTCTTT
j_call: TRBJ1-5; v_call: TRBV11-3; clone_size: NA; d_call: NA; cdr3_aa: CASSLENVEGVINQPQHF; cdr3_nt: TGTGCCAGCAGCTTAGAAAACGTTGAGGGGGTTATCAATCAGCCCCAGCATTTT
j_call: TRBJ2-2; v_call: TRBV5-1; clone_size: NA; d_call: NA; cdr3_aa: CASSLVPNTGELFF; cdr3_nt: TGCGCCAGCAGCTTGGTTCCGAACACCGGGGAGCTGTTTTTT